This is a list of T cell receptor beta chains from one sample in a study of naive and memory T cell subsets. Using its own MiXCR run on the UMI-ligation and nested PCR reads, TCRdb lists one record per CDR3 protein. The sample contains about 21,000 distinct CDR3 sequences, more than 9.5% of which appear only once. What was sequenced was central memory CD8+ T cells from blood. These receptors all come from a human donor in good health. Each CDR3 is given with its conserved first and last residue. Each record gives: D gene, J gene, V gene, clone size, CDR3 protein, CDR3 DNA. D genes are given only for firm matches. The size entry is marked missing in some rows and otherwise reads once, few, many or a size class.

.,TRBJ1-2,TRBV4-1,few,CASSQATTAYYGYTF,TGCGCCAGCAGCCAAGCGACAACAGCCTACTATGGCTACACCTTC
TRBD2,TRBJ2-7,TRBV19,few,CASSIAGGPMNEQYF,TGTGCCAGTAGTATAGCGGGAGGGCCCATGAACGAGCAGTACTTC
TRBD2,TRBJ2-1,TRBV7-9,many,CASSLMGLADYNEQFF,TGTGCCAGCAGCTTAATGGGACTAGCAGACTACAATGAGCAGTTCTTC
TRBD1,TRBJ2-7,TRBV20-1,.,CSAWLPGTASLEQYF,TGCAGTGCTTGGTTACCCGGGACAGCGTCCTTGGAGCAGTACTTC
.,TRBJ1-4,TRBV7-2,.,CASSPREGRVYTLWTNEKLFF,TGTGCCAGCAGCCCGAGGGAGGGTCGCGTATACACCCTGTGGACTAATGAAAAACTGTTTTTT
.,TRBJ1-5,TRBV20-1,.,CSAKTLKGNQPQHF,TGCAGTGCTAAGACCCTAAAGGGCAATCAGCCCCAGCATTTT
.,TRBJ1-6,TRBV28,.,CASSVGNRNSPLHF,TGTGCCAGCAGTGTGGGTAATCGAAATTCACCCCTCCACTTT
TRBD1,TRBJ1-5,TRBV12-3/TRBV12-4,.,CASSRTGDQPQHF,TGTGCCAGCAGTCGGACAGGGGATCAGCCCCAGCATTTT
.,TRBJ1-2,TRBV24-1,.,CATSGENGYTF,TGTGCCACCAGTGGGGAAAATGGCTACACCTTC
TRBD2,TRBJ2-3,TRBV6-5,few,CASSYTSPGLAGGVDTQYF,TGTGCCAGCAGTTACACCTCGCCAGGACTAGCGGGAGGGGTAGATACGCAGTATTTT
.,TRBJ2-1,TRBV29-1,few,CSVGSGLGGEQFF,TGCAGCGTTGGTAGCGGGTTAGGGGGTGAGCAGTTCTTC
.,TRBJ2-2,TRBV6-4,few,CASSRWRGNTGELFF,TGTGCCAGCAGTCGGTGGCGGGGGAACACCGGGGAGCTGTTTTTT
.,TRBJ1-6,TRBV28,.,CASSDLTLNSPLHF,TGTGCCAGCAGCGATTTGACCCTTAATTCACCCCTCCACTTT
.,TRBJ2-2,TRBV5-4,many,CASSSDLPDTGELFF,TGTGCCAGCAGCTCCGACTTACCGGACACCGGGGAGCTGTTTTTT